This T cell receptor (beta chain) was captured by sequencing in a study of cytomegalovirus exposure and HLA in healthy donors. The PCR contained 60 Vbeta and 13 Jbeta primers. The table came from immunoSEQ multiplex PCR; TCRdb's copy has only in-frame clones and leaves some out. The data contain 200,000 to 250,000 clones, 77% of them singletons. Germline CDR1 SQVTM, CDR2 ANQGSEA. The CDR3 covers 14 residues. V dropped 7 bases and J dropped 11 bases, with 26 bases sitting between them. The chain has TRBV29-1 and TRBJ2-5; tentative D call: TRBD2 (6 bases). The clonotype was recovered from a woman aged 55-69 years in good health and CMV-seropositive. The sequenced sample consisted of PBMCs. The CDR3 DNA follows: TGCAGCGGAGTAACCCCGGACTACCCTGAGGAGCAGTACTTC. It codes for CSGVTPDYPEEQYF. Based on the CDR3 plus reference TRBV29-1 and TRBJ2-5, the full variable domain is SAVISQKPSRDICQRGTSLTIQCQVDSQVTMMFWYRQQPGQSLTLIATANQGSEATYESGFVIDKFPISRPNLTFSTLTVSNMSPEDSSIYLCSGVTPDYPEEQYFGPGTRLLVL.